This paragraph reports one TCR beta chain. J lost 1 base, V lost 4 bases, and 4 bases had no gene match. Germline lookup yields CDR1 LNHDA and CDR2 SQIVND (reference sequence). This CDR3 region has 15 residues. This entry is derived from a study of blood T cell repertoires in COVID-19. Across the study: The United States, Italy and Spain provided the acute and convalescent COVID-19 samples. In each case, the material was cDNA or gDNA derived from T cells, B-cell-depleted T cells, or PBMCs.

Original processing methods: Amplification with reference gene primers provided the estimates of nucleated cell counts. Profiled with immunoSEQ multiplex PCR; TCRdb holds only in-frame clones, not every one. V and J calls and clone size come straight from that table; D and trimming were deduced from the DNA. The top ten clones hold about 9.3% of a sample with some 93,000 clones, around nine tenths of them seen once. The clonotype was recovered from a man aged 45-60 years with acute or convalescent COVID-19. V usage is TRBV19 and J usage is TRBJ2-7; 10 positions match TRBD2. Material: peripheral blood. CDR3 DNA: TGTGCCAGTAGTACCAGCGGGAGGGGTTCCTACGAGCAGTACTTC. It is translated as CASSTSGRGSYEQYF.